This TCR beta chain stems from a study of regulatory T cells in long-lasting Graves disease. Across the study: In persistent Graves' disease, antithyroid drugs had been taken for over 5 years and TSH receptor antibodies stayed positive. Study observations and caveats: Relative to newly diagnosed Graves' patients, persistent ones had lower TCR diversity. Newly diagnosed disease favored TRBV20-1 and TRBJ2-1 over persistent disease.

There are many counts of this clonotype. The antigen is unknown. Time point reported: persistent/refractory GD, antithyroid drugs over 5 years with positive TRAb. Making the TCR library involved RNA that had been extracted from PBMCs. In building TCR beta libraries, iRepertoire HTBI primers were used together with Arm-PCR of CDR3 regions. Authors' data handling: Across the samples, identification revealed approximately 66 TRBV and 12 to 15 TRBJ segments. TCRdb ran MiXCR on the multiplex PCR reads and lists one entry per CDR3 protein. It is TCRdb's table, rather than the study itself, that gives the V and J calls and clone size. Here the sample spans a few hundred thousand distinct CDR3 sequences, roughly 20% being singletons. Germline CDR1 and CDR2: MDHEN and SYDVKM. CDR3 length: 16 amino acids. Unmatched junction bases numbered 9, after V lost 5 bases and J lost 4 bases.

This rearrangement joins TRBV28 to TRBJ2-2; 8 nucleotides line up with TRBD1. The TCR comes from a woman in her forties with Graves disease. The sample consisted of peripheral blood mononuclear cells (PBMCs), taken when the disease was refractory, from a patient treated with antithyroid drugs. The CDR3 here is CASSNKGTGGTGELFF. The CDR3 DNA sequence: TGTGCCAGCAGTAACAAAGGAACAGGGGGCACCGGGGAGCTGTTTTTT.